A selection of T cell receptor beta chains follows, all from one sample in a study of cytomegalovirus exposure and HLA in healthy donors. The repertoire was sequenced with immunoSEQ multiplex PCR; TCRdb's copy has only in-frame clones and lacks some. This sample carries approximately 280,000 clones, 85% to 90% of them seen once, and the ten largest clones take about 2.3%. Specimen: PBMCs. The receptor set was obtained from a woman aged 18-29 years in good health and CMV-seronegative. CDR3s include the opening cysteine and the closing phenylalanine or tryptophan. The D gene is left open where the match is weak. Size tells how often a clone was seen (once, few, many) or the class of an expanded clone, and some rows leave it out.

j_call v_call clone_size d_call cdr3_nt cdr3_aa
TRBJ1-1 TRBV5-5 - TRBD1 TGTGCCAGCAGCTTGGCCGGGACAGCGAACACTGAAGCTTTCTTT CASSLAGTANTEAFF
TRBJ2-5 TRBV28 - TRBD2 TGTGCCAGCAGTTTCGGGGGGGCAAAAGAGACCCAGTACTTC CASSFGGAKETQYF
TRBJ2-3 TRBV18 - - TGTGCCAGCTCACGCCTCAGGGGTACTAGCACAGATACGCAGTATTTT CASSRLRGTSTDTQYF
TRBJ2-7 TRBV19 once - TGTGCCAGTAGTATAGGAAACTACAACTACGAGCAGTACTTC CASSIGNYNYEQYF
TRBJ2-7 TRBV5-6 - - TGTGCCAGCAGCTTGGGTATCCTGGAGCAGTACTTC CASSLGILEQYF
TRBJ1-5 TRBV7-6 - - TGTGCCAGCAGCTTGACAGTTGATAGCAATCAGCCCCAGCATTTT CASSLTVDSNQPQHF
TRBJ2-1 TRBV19 - TRBD2 TGTGCCAGTAGTACCCCCCCCGGACTAGTATACAATGAGCAGTTCTTC CASSTPPGLVYNEQFF
TRBJ2-5 TRBV2 - - TGTGCCAGCAGTGACAACCAAGAGACCCAGTACTTC CASSDNQETQYF
TRBJ1-1 TRBV5-6 - - TGTGCCAGCAGCTTCCCTTCGACAACTACTGAAGCTTTCTTT CASSFPSTTTEAFF
TRBJ2-3 TRBV20-1 - - TGCAGTGCCCGGTCAGATACGCAGTATTTT CSARSDTQYF
TRBJ2-3 TRBV28 - TRBD2 TGTGCCAGCATCCCCTTTCCGGGACTAGGGGCGCGTACGCAGTATTTT CASIPFPGLGARTQYF
TRBJ2-1 TRBV6-5 - - TGTGCCAGCAACCACCTCGGTTTCTCTGAGCAGTTCTTC CASNHLGFSEQFF
TRBJ2-1 TRBV5-1 - TRBD2 TGCGCCAGCAGCAGATGGACTAGCGGGGGGGCCTACAATGAGCAGTTCTTC CASSRWTSGGAYNEQFF
TRBJ2-7 TRBV7-9 - TRBD1 TGTGCCAGCAGTCCCGGGACAGTATCACACGAGCAGTACTTC CASSPGTVSHEQYF
TRBJ2-3 TRBV19 - - TGTGCCAGTAGTACCGGGGACAGCAGCGGGGATACGCAGTATTTT CASSTGDSSGDTQYF
TRBJ2-1 TRBV2 once - TGTGCCAGCAGTTCACTAGAGCGTGAGCAGTTCTTC CASSSLEREQFF
TRBJ2-7 TRBV12-5 - - TGTGCTAGTGGTTTAGCAGGGGGGACCTACGAGCAGTACTTC CASGLAGGTYEQYF
TRBJ1-1 TRBV7-3 - TRBD1 TGTGCCGGTCACCGGGACAGGGAGGCCACTGAAGCTTTCTTT CAGHRDREATEAFF
TRBJ2-3 TRBV27 - TRBD1 TGTGCCAGCAGTGCGCAACAGGGGGCGCTCGGCACAGATACGCAGTATTTT CASSAQQGALGTDTQYF
TRBJ2-7 TRBV5-1 - TRBD1 TGCGCCAGCAGCTTGGGGACAGGGGGGGAATGTGAGCAGTACTTC CASSLGTGGECEQYF
TRBJ2-5 TRBV4-1 - - TGCGCCAGCAGCCAAGACTGGCCGGGGGGCGCCGGGACCCAGTACTTC CASSQDWPGGAGTQYF
TRBJ2-3 TRBV15 few TRBD2 TGTGCCACCAGCAGAGCTAGCGGGGGGGGCCCAGATACGCAGTATTTT CATSRASGGGPDTQYF
TRBJ2-3 TRBV13 - - TGTGCCAGCAGCGTCGGGAGCACAGATACGCAGTATTTT CASSVGSTDTQYF
TRBJ2-1 TRBV7-3 - TRBD1 TGTGCCAGCAGCTTGGCTCCGGGACAGGGTTTGAATGAGCAGTTCTTC CASSLAPGQGLNEQFF
TRBJ1-6 TRBV9 - - TGTGCCAGCAGCGTAGGAGGGACACACTCTTCACCCCTCCACTTT CASSVGGTHSSPLHF
TRBJ2-1 TRBV4-1 - TRBD2 TGCGCCAGCAGCCCTCTAGCGGGGGGGCCCAATGAGCAGTTCTTC CASSPLAGGPNEQFF
TRBJ2-3 TRBV5-6 - - TGTGCCAGCAGCAGGGGACTGAACACAGATACGCAGTATTTT CASSRGLNTDTQYF
TRBJ2-3 TRBV5-1 - - TGCGCCAGCAGCTTGGGCGGGGTATACGTAGATACGCAGTATTTT CASSLGGVYVDTQYF
TRBJ2-5 TRBV5-4 - TRBD2 TGTGCCAGCAGCTTGGCCCTGCCTAGCGGGGGGGGGACCCAGTACTTC CASSLALPSGGGTQYF
TRBJ1-1 TRBV7-2 - - TGTGCCAGCATCCGCCCCGAGGACACTGAAGCTTTCTTT CASIRPEDTEAFF
TRBJ2-7 TRBV2 - TRBD1 TGTGCCAGCAGTGGACAGGGCCACTACGAGCAGTACTTC CASSGQGHYEQYF
TRBJ2-1 TRBV11-3 - TRBD2 TGTGCCAGCAGCCCTCAGGAAGCGGGGAAATGGAATGAGCAGTTCTTC CASSPQEAGKWNEQFF
TRBJ2-5 TRBV7-2 - - TGTGCCAGCAGCCTGTACCAAGAGACCCAGTACTTC CASSLYQETQYF
TRBJ1-5 TRBV19 - - TGTGCCAGTAGTATTTTTGGGCGGGGCAATCAGCCCCAGCATTTT CASSIFGRGNQPQHF
TRBJ2-3 TRBV9 - - TGTGCCAGCAGCGTCCAAAACACAGATACGCAGTATTTT CASSVQNTDTQYF
TRBJ1-2 TRBV4-1 - TRBD1 TGCGCCAGCAGCCCAGGGACAGGGGGCACCCCCTATGGCTACACCTTC CASSPGTGGTPYGYTF
TRBJ2-5 TRBV4-1 - TRBD2 TGCGCCAGCAGCCAAATCACTAGCGGGGGGAGCTTGGGGCAAGAGACCCAGTACTTC CASSQITSGGSLGQETQYF
TRBJ2-5 TRBV2 - TRBD1 TGTGCCAGCAGCGCGGACAGGGGGCAGGAGACCCAGTACTTC CASSADRGQETQYF
TRBJ2-7 TRBV7-8 - TRBD2 TGTGCCAGCAGCAAACCGGGACTAGCCTACGAGCAGTACTTC CASSKPGLAYEQYF
TRBJ1-1 TRBV2 - - TGTGCCAGCAGTGAATCAGGGTTTAACACTGAAGCTTTCTTT CASSESGFNTEAFF
TRBJ1-3 TRBV19 - - TGTGCCAGTAGTCCCTCGTCGGGATACGGAAACACCATATATTTT CASSPSSGYGNTIYF